This TCR beta chain was captured in a study of blood T cell repertoires in COVID-19. Overall study context: In each case, the material was cDNA or gDNA derived from T cells, B-cell-depleted T cells, or PBMCs.

V dropped 4 bases and J dropped 4 bases, with 10 bases sitting between them. The CDR3 is 13 amino acids. Looked up from germline, CDR1 is SNHLY and CDR2 is FYNNEI. Profiling relied on immunoSEQ multiplex PCR, and the TCRdb table lists in-frame clones only, not all of them. The top ten clones hold roughly 8% of a sample with 150,000 to 200,000 clones, 84% of them seen once. The V and J genes are TRBV2 and TRBJ2-5, with D perhaps TRBD1 (7 bases). The TCR sequence derives from a man aged 40-55 years who had recovered from COVID-19. The sample consisted of peripheral blood. DNA of the CDR3: TGTGCCAGCAGTGGACAGGGAGGAGAGACCCAGTACTTC. It encodes CASSGQGGETQYF.